This T cell receptor (beta chain) was retrieved from a study of response to subunit inactivated influenza vaccine. Study-wide findings and caveats: Few additional T cells are recruited per seasonal influenza vaccination, authors suggested.

MiXCR, applied by TCRdb to the RT-PCR reads, yields one record per CDR3 protein. The table includes around 760,000 distinct CDR3 sequences, roughly 13% detected once. Germline V gene sequence: CDR1 SGDLS, CDR2 YYNGEE. CDR3 length: 16 residues. V was shortened by 0 bases and J by 6 bases, with 16 bases between the two germline ends. Concerning this clonotype itself: Its antigen is undetermined.

This chain connects TRBV9 to TRBJ2-1; D is perhaps TRBD2 (6 bases). The sequence was obtained from a man between 45 and 60 years old who received an inactivated influenza vaccine. The specimen was PBMCs from blood, collected less than 15 days before vaccination. The chain's CDR3 is CASSVAGGIRSNEQFF. The DNA of the CDR3 is TGTGCCAGCAGCGTAGCAGGAGGGATCCGTTCCAATGAGCAGTTCTTC.